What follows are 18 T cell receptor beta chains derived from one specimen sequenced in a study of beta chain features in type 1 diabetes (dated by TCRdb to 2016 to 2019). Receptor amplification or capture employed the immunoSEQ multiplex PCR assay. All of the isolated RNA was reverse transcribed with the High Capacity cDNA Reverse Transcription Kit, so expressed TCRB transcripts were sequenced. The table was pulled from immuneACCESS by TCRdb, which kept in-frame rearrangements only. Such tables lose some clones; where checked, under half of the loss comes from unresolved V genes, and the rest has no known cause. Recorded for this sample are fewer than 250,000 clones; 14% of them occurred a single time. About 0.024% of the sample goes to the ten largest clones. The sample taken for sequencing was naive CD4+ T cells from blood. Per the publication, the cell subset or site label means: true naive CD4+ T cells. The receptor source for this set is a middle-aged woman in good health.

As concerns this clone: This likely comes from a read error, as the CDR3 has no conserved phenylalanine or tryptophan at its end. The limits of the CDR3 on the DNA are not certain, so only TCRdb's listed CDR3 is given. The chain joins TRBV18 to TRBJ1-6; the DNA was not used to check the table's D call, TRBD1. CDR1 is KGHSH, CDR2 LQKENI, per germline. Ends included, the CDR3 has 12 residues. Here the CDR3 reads CASSRGTGAAAG.

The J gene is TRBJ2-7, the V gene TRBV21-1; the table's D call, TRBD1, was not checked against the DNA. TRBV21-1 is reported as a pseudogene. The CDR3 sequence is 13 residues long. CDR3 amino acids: CASSILTIHEQYF. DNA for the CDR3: TGTGCCAGCAGCATCTTGACAATCCACGAGCAGTACTTC.

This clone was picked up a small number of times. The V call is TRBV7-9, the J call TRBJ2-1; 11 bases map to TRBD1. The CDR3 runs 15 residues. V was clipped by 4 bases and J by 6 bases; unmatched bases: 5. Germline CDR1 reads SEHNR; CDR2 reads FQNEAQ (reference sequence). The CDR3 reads CASSSTGTGGNEQFF. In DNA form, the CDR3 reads TGTGCCAGCAGCTCTACCGGGACAGGGGGCAATGAGCAGTTCTTC.

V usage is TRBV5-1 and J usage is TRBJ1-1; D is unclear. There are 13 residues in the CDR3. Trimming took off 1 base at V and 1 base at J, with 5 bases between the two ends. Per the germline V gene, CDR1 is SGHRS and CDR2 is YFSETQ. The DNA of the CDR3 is TGCGCCAGCAGCTTGACCAGGAACACTGAAGCTTTCTTT. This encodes CASSLTRNTEAFF.

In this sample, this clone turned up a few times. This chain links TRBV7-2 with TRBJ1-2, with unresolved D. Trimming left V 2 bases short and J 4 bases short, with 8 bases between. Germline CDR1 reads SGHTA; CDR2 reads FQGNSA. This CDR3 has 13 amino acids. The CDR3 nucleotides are TGTGCCAGCAGCTTATTGGGCAGCTATGGCTACACCTTC. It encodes CASSLLGSYGYTF.

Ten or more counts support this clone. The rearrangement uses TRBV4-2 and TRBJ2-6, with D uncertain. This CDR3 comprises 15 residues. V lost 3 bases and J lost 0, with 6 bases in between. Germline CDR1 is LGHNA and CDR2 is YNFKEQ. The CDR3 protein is CASSQRTSGANVLTF. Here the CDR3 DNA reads TGTGCCAGCAGCCAGCGTACCTCTGGGGCCAACGTCCTGACTTTC.

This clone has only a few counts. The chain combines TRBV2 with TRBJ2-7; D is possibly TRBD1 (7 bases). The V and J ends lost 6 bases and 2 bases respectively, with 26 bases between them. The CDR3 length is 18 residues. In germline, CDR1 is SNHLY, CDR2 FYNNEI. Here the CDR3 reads CASSGSKERQGGTYEQYF. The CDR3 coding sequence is TGTGCCAGCAGCGGCTCCAAAGAAAGACAGGGAGGAACCTACGAGCAGTACTTC. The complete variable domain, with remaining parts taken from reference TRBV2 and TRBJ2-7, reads EPEVTQTPSHQVTQMGQEVILRCVPISNHLYFYWYRQILGQKVEFLVSFYNNEISEKSEIFDDQFSVERPDGSNFTLKIRSTKLEDSAMYFCASSGSKERQGGTYEQYFGPGTRLTVT.

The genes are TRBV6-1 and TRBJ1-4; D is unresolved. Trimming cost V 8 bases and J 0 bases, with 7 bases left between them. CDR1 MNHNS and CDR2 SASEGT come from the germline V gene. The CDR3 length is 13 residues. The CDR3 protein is CASRWSTNEKLFF. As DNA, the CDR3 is TGTGCCAGCCGGTGGTCAACTAATGAAAAACTGTTTTTT.

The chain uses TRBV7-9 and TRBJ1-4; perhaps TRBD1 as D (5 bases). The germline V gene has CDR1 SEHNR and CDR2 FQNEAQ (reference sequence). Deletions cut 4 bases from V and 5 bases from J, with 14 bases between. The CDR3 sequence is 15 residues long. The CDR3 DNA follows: TGTGCCAGCAGCTCGAGAGGACACGGGAATGAAAAACTGTTTTTT. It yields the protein CASSSRGHGNEKLFF.

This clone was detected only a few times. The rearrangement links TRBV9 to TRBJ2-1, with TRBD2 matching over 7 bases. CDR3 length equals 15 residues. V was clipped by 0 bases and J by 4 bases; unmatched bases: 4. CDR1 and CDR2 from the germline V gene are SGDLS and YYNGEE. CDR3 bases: TGTGCCAGCAGCGTAGAAGCGGGGACGTACAATGAGCAGTTCTTC. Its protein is CASSVEAGTYNEQFF.

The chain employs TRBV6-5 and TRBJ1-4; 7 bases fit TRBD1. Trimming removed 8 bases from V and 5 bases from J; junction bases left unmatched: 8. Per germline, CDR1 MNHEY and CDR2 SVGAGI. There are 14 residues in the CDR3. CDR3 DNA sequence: TGTGCCAGCGGGTCGACAGGGCTGAATGAAAAACTGTTTTTT. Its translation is CASGSTGLNEKLFF.

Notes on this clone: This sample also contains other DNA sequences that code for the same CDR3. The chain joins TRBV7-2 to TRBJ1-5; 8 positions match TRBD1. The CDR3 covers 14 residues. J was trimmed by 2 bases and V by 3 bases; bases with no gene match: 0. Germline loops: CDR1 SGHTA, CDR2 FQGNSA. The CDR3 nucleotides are TGTGCCAGCAGCTTGGACAGGGGCAATCAGCCCCAGCATTTT. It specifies CASSLDRGNQPQHF.

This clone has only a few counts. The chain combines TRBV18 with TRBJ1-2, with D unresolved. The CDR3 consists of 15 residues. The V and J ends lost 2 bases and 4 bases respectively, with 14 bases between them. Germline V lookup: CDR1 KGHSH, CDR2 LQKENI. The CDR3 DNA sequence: TGTGCCAGCTCACCAACCGAGGGATCCGTCTATGGCTACACCTTC. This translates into CASSPTEGSVYGYTF.

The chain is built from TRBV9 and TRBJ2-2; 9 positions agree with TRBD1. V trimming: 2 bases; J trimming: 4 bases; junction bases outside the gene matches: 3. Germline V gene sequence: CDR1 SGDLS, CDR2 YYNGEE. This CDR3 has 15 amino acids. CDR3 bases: TGTGCCAGCAGCGTGGGGACAGGGAGCACCGGGGAGCTGTTTTTT. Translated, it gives CASSVGTGSTGELFF.

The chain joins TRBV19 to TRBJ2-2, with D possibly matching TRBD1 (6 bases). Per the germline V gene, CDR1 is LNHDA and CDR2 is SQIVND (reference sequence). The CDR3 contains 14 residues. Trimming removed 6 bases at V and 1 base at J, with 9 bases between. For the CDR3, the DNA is TGTGCCAGTAGCTCGACAGGGAACACCGGGGAGCTGTTTTTT. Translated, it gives CASSSTGNTGELFF.

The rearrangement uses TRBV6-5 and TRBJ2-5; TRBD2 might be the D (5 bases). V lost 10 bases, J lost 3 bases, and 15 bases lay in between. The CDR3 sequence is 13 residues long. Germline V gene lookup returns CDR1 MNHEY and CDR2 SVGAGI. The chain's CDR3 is CATRGEGKETQYF. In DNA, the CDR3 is TGTGCCACCCGGGGTGAAGGGAAAGAGACCCAGTACTTC.

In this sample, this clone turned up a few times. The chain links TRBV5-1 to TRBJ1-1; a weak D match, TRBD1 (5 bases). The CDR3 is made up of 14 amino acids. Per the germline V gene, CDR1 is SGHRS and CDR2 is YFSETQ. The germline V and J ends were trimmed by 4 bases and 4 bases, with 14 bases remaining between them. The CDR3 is CASSPRGGGTEAFF. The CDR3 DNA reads TGCGCCAGCAGCCCAAGGGGCGGGGGCACTGAAGCTTTCTTT.

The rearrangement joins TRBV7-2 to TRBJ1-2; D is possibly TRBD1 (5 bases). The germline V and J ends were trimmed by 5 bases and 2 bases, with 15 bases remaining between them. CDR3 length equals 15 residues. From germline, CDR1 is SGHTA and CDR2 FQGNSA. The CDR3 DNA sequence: TGTGCCAGCAGCCACGCGAACGGGGGAAACTATGGCTACACCTTC. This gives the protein CASSHANGGNYGYTF. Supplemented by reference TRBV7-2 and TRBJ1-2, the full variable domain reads GAGVSQSPSNKVTEKGKDVELRCDPISGHTALYWYRQSLGQGLEFLIYFQGNSAPDKSGLPSDRFSAERTGGSVSTLTIQRTQQEDSAVYLCASSHANGGNYGYTFGSGTRLTVV.